These 10 T cell receptor beta chains were all obtained from the same sample, sequenced in a study of PD-1 blockade in classical Hodgkin lymphoma. Patients all relapsed after autologous stem cell transplantation, and there was variation in brentuximab vedotin exposure. Data came from immunoSEQ multiplex PCR; TCRdb stores just in-frame clones and leaves some out. The data show about 97,000 clones, with roughly 84% seen just once and less than 15% held by the top ten. The sequencing used peripheral blood mononuclear cells (PBMCs), collected at baseline. The receptors derive from a human donor with classical Hodgkin lymphoma.

This clone was counted only a few times. The chain employs TRBV9 and TRBJ1-4; TRBD1 might be the D (5 bases). The CDR3 is made up of 15 amino acids. The germline gives CDR1 SGDLS, CDR2 YYNGEE. Between the trimmed V and J ends, which lost 3 bases and 3 bases, there was a span of 12 bases. CDR3 residues: CASSASGGANEKLFF. DNA for the CDR3: TGTGCCAGCAGCGCTAGTGGGGGGGCTAATGAAAAACTGTTTTTT.

The V gene is TRBV7-9, the J gene TRBJ2-4; 7 bases match TRBD2. The germline gives CDR1 SEHNR, CDR2 FQNEAQ (reference sequence). The CDR3 totals 15 residues. The junction had 3 bases not matched to a gene; V was cut back by 0 bases and J by 4 bases. Here the CDR3 DNA reads TGTGCCAGCAGCTTAGCGGGACTAACAAAAAACATTCAGTACTTC. Its protein is CASSLAGLTKNIQYF.

The chain recombines TRBV7-7 with TRBJ1-3; TRBD1 might be the D (6 bases). In germline, CDR1 is SSHAT, CDR2 FNYEAQ (reference sequence). The V end lost 11 bases, the J end lost 3 bases, and 17 bases lay between the germline ends. The CDR3 consists of 14 residues. Here the CDR3 reads CAVSGGFGGNTIYF. As DNA, the CDR3 is TGTGCCGTCTCGGGGGGCTTTGGTGGAAACACCATATATTTT.

This clone appeared a few times. This chain connects TRBV18 to TRBJ2-3; maybe TRBD2 (5 bases). CDR1 is KGHSH, CDR2 LQKENI, per germline. Trimming stripped 4 bases from V and 0 bases from J, with 14 bases between. This CDR3 has 16 residues. DNA for the CDR3: TGTGCCAGCTCACAAACGGGAACCGCTAGCACAGATACGCAGTATTTT. It is translated as CASSQTGTASTDTQYF.

The chain links TRBV6-5 to TRBJ1-1; no definite D call. The V end was cut by 6 bases, the J end by 3 bases, with 11 bases between. This CDR3 is 13 amino acids long. Germline CDR1 and CDR2: MNHEY and SVGAGI. The DNA of the CDR3 is TGTGCCAGCAGACCTAATTATGACACTGAAGCTTTCTTT. Protein sequence: CASRPNYDTEAFF.

The CDR3 DNA reads TGCGCCAGCAGCCAACCTGGCTACAATGAGCAGTTCTTC. Residues: CASSQPGYNEQFF. The chain employs TRBV4-3 and TRBJ2-1; D gene ambiguous. The CDR3 is 13 residues long. Trimming stripped 2 bases from V and 3 bases from J, with 5 bases between. Germline V lookup: CDR1 LGHNA, CDR2 YSLEER.

This clone was recorded a few times. V and J are TRBV5-4 and TRBJ2-2, with 8 positions matching TRBD2. The CDR3 loop spans 16 amino acids. Germline V gene sequence: CDR1 SGHNT, CDR2 YYREEE (reference sequence). After removal of 4 bases from V and 2 bases from J, the junction contained 7 bases not matched to a gene. DNA for the CDR3: TGTGCCAGCAGCCCTGGACTAGCTGCTAACACCGGGGAGCTGTTTTTT. Its protein product is CASSPGLAANTGELFF.

This clone has more than one count but fewer than ten. The chain combines TRBV7-8 with TRBJ1-1, with D possibly being TRBD1 (6 bases). Per germline, CDR1 SGHVS and CDR2 FQNEAQ. The V end was cut by 4 bases, the J end by 0 bases, with 9 bases between. This CDR3 contains 14 residues. Written as DNA, the CDR3 is TGTGCCAGCAGCTACGACAGGATGAACACTGAAGCTTTCTTT. Translating it yields CASSYDRMNTEAFF.

This chain connects TRBV6-5 to TRBJ2-5; 7 bases align to TRBD2. Germline V lookup: CDR1 MNHEY, CDR2 SVGAGI. V trimming: 9 bases; J trimming: 1 base; junction bases outside the gene matches: 2. There are 12 residues in the CDR3. The DNA of the CDR3 is TGTGCCAGTCGCGGGAGCCAAGAGACCCAGTACTTC. The encoded protein is CASRGSQETQYF.

The rearrangement uses TRBV7-2 and TRBJ2-1; 14 bases agree with TRBD2. V was clipped by 3 bases and J by 7 bases; unmatched bases: 8. This CDR3 has 17 amino acids. The germline V gene encodes CDR1 SGHTA and CDR2 FQGNSA. This chain's CDR3 is CASSFGPGTSGSNEQFF. The CDR3 DNA reads TGTGCCAGCAGCTTCGGCCCAGGGACTAGCGGGAGTAATGAGCAGTTCTTC.